The 2 T cell receptor beta chains listed next were all sequenced from one sample in a study of blood T cell repertoires in COVID-19. Sequenced by immunoSEQ multiplex PCR; TCRdb stores in-frame clones only, minus some. The sample consists of over 120,000 clones, more than 80% of them appearing once. The source material was PBMCs or T cells enriched from blood (not recorded which). The receptors shown here come from a man over 45 who had recovered from COVID-19.

This clone has just a few counts. The chain uses TRBV6-5 and TRBJ1-1, with D perhaps matching TRBD1 (5 bases). In germline, CDR1 is MNHEY, CDR2 SVGAGI. This CDR3 is built from 16 residues. Between the trimmed V and J ends, which lost 0 bases and 0 bases, there was a span of 11 bases. This CDR3 is CASSYSSRVMNTEAFF. CDR3 nucleotide sequence: TGTGCCAGCAGTTACTCGAGCAGGGTCATGAACACTGAAGCTTTCTTT.

This clone was recorded only once. The chain is built from TRBV6-6 and TRBJ1-6; 7 bases fit TRBD1. The CDR3 extends over 16 amino acids. The germline V gene encodes CDR1 MNHNY and CDR2 SVGAGI (reference sequence). With V trimmed by 0 bases and J by 6 bases, 5 bases remained unmatched. The DNA of the CDR3 is TGTGCCAGCAGTTACTCGCTGACAGGGATTAATTCACCCCTCCACTTT. Protein sequence: CASSYSLTGINSPLHF.